These 23 T cell receptor beta chains were sequenced from one sample in a study of cytomegalovirus exposure and HLA in healthy donors. PCR was performed using 60 Vbeta and 13 Jbeta primers. The method was immunoSEQ multiplex PCR; TCRdb's version includes in-frame clones alone and lacks a portion of them. The sample lists roughly 100,000 clones; roughly 80% were seen once. The sample was PBMCs. Source of these receptors: a woman in her sixties or seventies in good health and CMV-seronegative.

The chain is built from TRBV6-6 and TRBJ2-4; maybe TRBD1 (5 bases). CDR1 is MNHNY, CDR2 SVGAGI, per germline (reference sequence). With 6 bases removed from V and 0 bases from J, the gap between germline ends came to 15 bases. The CDR3 loop spans 16 amino acids. The CDR3 DNA reads TGTGCCAGCAGCTCCTCGACAGCCATAGCCAAAAACATTCAGTACTTC. Translating it yields CASSSSTAIAKNIQYF.

The chain combines TRBV6-5 with TRBJ1-2; 11 bases align to TRBD1. The germline V gene encodes CDR1 MNHEY and CDR2 SVGAGI. The CDR3 totals 14 residues. V trimming: 2 bases; J trimming: 6 bases; junction bases outside the gene matches: 2. DNA for the CDR3: TGTGCCAGCAGTTACACGGACAGGGGGCATGGCTACACCTTC. This sequence encodes CASSYTDRGHGYTF.

This clone was detected only a few times. The rearrangement links TRBV15 to TRBJ2-1; tentative D call: TRBD1 (6 bases). The CDR3 is 15 amino acids. In germline, CDR1 is LNHNV, CDR2 YYDKDF (reference sequence). Trimming removed 3 bases from V and 1 base from J, with 10 bases in between. The CDR3: CATSSDRKSYNEQFF. The CDR3 DNA reads TGTGCCACCAGCAGTGACAGGAAATCCTACAATGAGCAGTTCTTC.

The sample holds one count of this clone. This chain links TRBV29-1 with TRBJ2-1; no clear D. In germline, CDR1 is SQVTM, CDR2 ANQGSEA. The ends were cut back, 2 bases at V and 9 bases at J, with 11 bases in the middle. The CDR3 has 12 residues. CDR3 region: CSVELARSEQFF. The DNA for the CDR3 is TGCAGCGTTGAACTGGCCCGGAGTGAGCAGTTCTTC.

The rearrangement joins TRBV7-9 to TRBJ1-3; possibly TRBD1 for D (5 bases). Germline CDR1 SEHNR, CDR2 FQNEAQ (reference sequence). The CDR3 has 16 amino acids. Trimming left V 5 bases short and J 0 bases short, with 14 bases between. The chain's CDR3 is CASSLETVSSGNTIYF. As DNA, the CDR3 is TGTGCCAGCAGCCTGGAGACAGTCAGCTCTGGAAACACCATATATTTT.

In this sample, this clone turned up a few times. The V and J genes are TRBV5-1 and TRBJ1-1; no clear D. Trimming pared 0 bases from V and 1 base from J, leaving 7 bases between. The CDR3 has 14 residues. The V gene's germline CDR1 is SGHRS and CDR2 YFSETQ. The chain's CDR3 is CASSLAQENTEAFF. CDR3 nucleotide sequence: TGCGCCAGCAGCTTGGCCCAGGAGAACACTGAAGCTTTCTTT. Full variable domain (missing parts from reference TRBV5-1 and TRBJ1-1): KAGVTQTPRYLIKTRGQQVTLSCSPISGHRSVSWYQQTPGQGLQFLFEYFSETQRNKGNFPGRFSGRQFSNSRSEMNVSTLELGDSALYLCASSLAQENTEAFFGQGTRLTVV.

This clone was seen once. V and J are TRBV10-3 and TRBJ2-2; no clear D gene. Germline V lookup: CDR1 ENHRY, CDR2 SYGVKD. V lost 4 bases to trimming and J lost 0 bases, with 15 bases between them. The CDR3 is 17 residues long. The CDR3 DNA reads TGTGCCATCAGTGCTATGGATCTCCGGGCGAACACCGGGGAGCTGTTTTTT. Translation gives CAISAMDLRANTGELFF.

This clone was detected a few times. The rearrangement uses TRBV29-1 and TRBJ1-4, with a weak D call TRBD1 (5 bases). The CDR3 runs to 11 residues. From germline, CDR1 is SQVTM and CDR2 ANQGSEA. V lost 7 bases to trimming and J lost 12 bases, with 15 bases between them. CDR3 coding DNA: TGCAGCGCCCAGTCTGGGGGGGAACTGTTTTTT. Its protein product is CSAQSGGELFF.

This clone turned up a few times. The gene calls are TRBV20-1 and TRBJ1-2, with TRBD1 matching 7 bases. V was clipped by 6 bases and J by 8 bases; unmatched bases: 6. The CDR3 is made up of 11 amino acids. CDR1 is DFQATT, CDR2 SNEGSKA, per germline (reference sequence). The CDR3 loop reads CSAGQPGGYTF. CDR3 sequence (DNA): TGCAGTGCGGGACAGCCAGGGGGCTACACCTTC.

This clone is a singleton in its sample. V and J are TRBV2 and TRBJ1-4; D may be TRBD1 (5 bases). Trimming pared 5 bases from V and 3 bases from J, leaving 10 bases between. This CDR3 has 14 amino acids. Germline lookup yields CDR1 SNHLY and CDR2 FYNNEI. For the CDR3, the DNA is TGTGCCAGCAGTCGGACATCGGCTAATGAAAAACTGTTTTTT. Protein: CASSRTSANEKLFF.

In nucleotides, the CDR3 is TGTGCCATCAGTGAGTCGGGGGGGCTACAGCCCCAGCATTTT. Its translation: CAISESGGLQPQHF. V gene TRBV10-3 combines with J gene TRBJ1-5, with a possible D match to TRBD1 (6 bases). The V end lost 0 bases, the J end lost 7 bases, and 10 bases lay between the germline ends. Germline V gives CDR1 ENHRY, CDR2 SYGVKD. The CDR3 length is 14 residues.

This chain links TRBV7-2 with TRBJ1-5, with D unclear. The CDR3 consists of 12 residues. V dropped 6 bases and J dropped 5 bases, with 8 bases sitting between them. Germline CDR1 reads SGHTA; CDR2 reads FQGNSA. The CDR3 protein is CASSSEDQPQHF. The CDR3 DNA sequence: TGTGCCAGCAGTTCGGAGGATCAGCCCCAGCATTTT.

The chain combines TRBV29-1 with TRBJ1-1; D is possibly TRBD1 (6 bases). Germline values: CDR1 SQVTM, CDR2 ANQGSEA. Trimming stripped 7 bases from V and 2 bases from J, with 17 bases between. The CDR3 length is 14 residues. The CDR3 DNA sequence: TGCAGCGCCAAGGGGGTAAGAAGAAACACTGAAGCTTTCTTT. Translating it yields CSAKGVRRNTEAFF.

This clone appeared once. The chain recombines TRBV9 with TRBJ2-3; 9 nucleotides align to TRBD1. The V segment lost 4 bases and the J segment 3 bases; nucleotides outside the gene matches: 3. Germline V gives CDR1 SGDLS, CDR2 YYNGEE. The CDR3 covers 14 residues. The CDR3 bases are TGTGCCAGCAGCAACAGGGGGCGGACAGATACGCAGTATTTT. Translated: CASSNRGRTDTQYF.

This rearrangement joins TRBV19 to TRBJ2-5, with 11 bases lining up with TRBD1. The V gene's germline CDR1 is LNHDA and CDR2 SQIVND (reference sequence). Unmatched junction bases numbered 9, after V lost 10 bases and J lost 5 bases. The CDR3 loop spans 14 amino acids. CDR3 region: CATADRGHLETQYF. The CDR3 DNA follows: TGTGCCACCGCGGACAGGGGGCATTTGGAGACCCAGTACTTC.

For the CDR3, the DNA is TGCAGCGTTCCGGACGGGGGGGGTGGCTACACCTTC. Its protein is CSVPDGGGGYTF. This chain links TRBV29-1 with TRBJ1-2; D is possibly TRBD1 (5 bases). The CDR3 totals 12 residues. V dropped 5 bases and J dropped 7 bases, with 14 bases sitting between them. Germline-derived CDR1 and CDR2 are SQVTM and ANQGSEA.

The chain couples TRBV7-2 to TRBJ2-2, with D tentatively TRBD1 (6 bases). CDR3 length: 14 amino acids. CDR1 is SGHTA and CDR2 is FQGNSA in the germline V gene. V lost 7 bases and J lost 1, with 10 bases in between. CDR3 in DNA: TGTGCCAGCACCGGACAGCTGAACACCGGGGAGCTGTTTTTT. Its protein is CASTGQLNTGELFF.

The gene calls are TRBV6-1 and TRBJ1-4; TRBD1 matches at 9 bases. The CDR3 totals 15 residues. Unmatched junction bases numbered 11, after V lost 8 bases and J lost 7 bases. CDR1 is MNHNS and CDR2 is SASEGT in the germline V gene. DNA for the CDR3: TGTGCCAGCGAGTGGGCGGGACAGGGTGGTGAAAAACTGTTTTTT. It is translated as CASEWAGQGGEKLFF.

The chain carries TRBV5-1 and TRBJ2-5; possible D gene TRBD2, 6 bases. The germline V and J ends were trimmed by 0 bases and 2 bases, with 11 bases remaining between them. This CDR3 is 15 amino acids long. Germline values: CDR1 SGHRS, CDR2 YFSETQ. The CDR3 sequence: CASSLAGTGQETQYF. DNA of the CDR3: TGCGCCAGCAGCTTGGCCGGGACTGGGCAAGAGACCCAGTACTTC.

The chain couples TRBV7-9 to TRBJ1-3, with 8 bases identical to TRBD1. The trim removed 6 bases at V and 0 bases at J, leaving 7 bases unmatched. The germline V gene has CDR1 SEHNR and CDR2 FQNEAQ (reference sequence). This CDR3 is 16 amino acids long. The CDR3 is CASSPRQGYSGNTIYF. CDR3 DNA sequence: TGTGCCAGCAGTCCTCGACAGGGGTACTCTGGAAACACCATATATTTT.

The V and J genes are TRBV29-1 and TRBJ2-7; a weak D match, TRBD2 (6 bases). Germline CDR1 and CDR2: SQVTM and ANQGSEA. Trimming stripped 0 bases from V and 5 bases from J, with 20 bases between. This CDR3 contains 16 residues. CDR3 in DNA: TGCAGCGTTGAAGATATCGTGCGGGATCCCACCCACGAGCAGTACTTC. Translating it yields CSVEDIVRDPTHEQYF.

The V call is TRBV27, the J call TRBJ1-1; no reliable D call. Deletions cut 4 bases from V and 5 bases from J, with 11 bases between. Germline V gene data show CDR1 as MNHEY and CDR2 as SMNVEV (reference sequence). The CDR3 contains 13 residues. The CDR3 here is CASSWRSGTEAFF. In DNA form, the CDR3 reads TGTGCCAGCAGTTGGAGATCGGGAACTGAAGCTTTCTTT.

The chain uses TRBV7-8 and TRBJ1-5; perhaps TRBD1 as D (6 bases). The CDR3 is made up of 14 amino acids. The germline CDR1 and CDR2 sequences are SGHVS and FQNEAQ. V lost 5 bases and J 4 bases, leaving 12 bases between the germline ends. This CDR3 reads CASSRDRPNQPQHF. CDR3 nucleotides: TGTGCCAGCAGCCGAGACAGGCCAAATCAGCCCCAGCATTTT.